What follows is one T cell receptor (beta chain) and its context. Its antigen remains unknown. This specimen belongs to a study of tumour-infiltrating T cells in Burkitt lymphoma. About the study: The Burkitt lymphoma cohort spanned all epidemiological subtypes. Survival, overall and progression-free, tracked with productive clonality.

Whole-study results and caveats: Many Burkitt lymphoma patients shared several public clonotypes.

The data were produced by immunoSEQ multiplex PCR, yet TCRdb's version contains in-frame clones alone and is incomplete. The sample records tens of thousands of clones, about a third being singletons. The origin of this receptor is a human donor with Burkitt lymphoma. Sequenced material: tumor tissue.

Written as DNA, the CDR3 is TGTGCCAGCAGCGCTACCCCGTCGAGGGGCACTGAAGCTTTCTTT. It codes for CASSATPSRGTEAFF. This chain joins TRBV9 and TRBJ1-1, with D possibly matching TRBD1 (5 bases). CDR1 is SGDLS, CDR2 YYNGEE, per germline. Trimming took off 3 bases at V and 4 bases at J, with 16 bases between the two ends. This CDR3 is built from 15 residues.